Listed below are T cell receptor beta chains from one sample, sequenced in a study of blood T cell repertoires in COVID-19. Sequencing was performed with immunoSEQ multiplex PCR; in TCRdb, only in-frame clones are kept and a portion is missing. The sample includes under 100,000 clones, around 86% seen only once; the top ten take about 1%. Sequenced sample: peripheral blood. The receptors originated from a human donor in a cohort sampled during active COVID-19. The CDR3 runs from the conserved cysteine through the conserved F or W. Fields, in order: D gene, clone size, J gene, V gene, CDR3 protein, CDR3 DNA. The D gene is left open where the match is weak. Size values are once, few and many counts, or a class for expanded clones, and some rows have none.

>.|few|TRBJ1-3|TRBV7-8
CASSLAADSGNTIYF
TGTGCCAGCAGCTTAGCGGCGGACTCTGGAAACACCATATATTTT
>.|.|TRBJ2-7|TRBV30
CAWSKDIGPYEQYF
TGTGCCTGGAGTAAGGACATCGGACCCTACGAGCAGTACTTC
>.|.|TRBJ2-7|TRBV28
CATLGNSYEQYF
TGTGCCACTCTGGGCAACTCCTACGAGCAGTACTTC
>.|.|TRBJ2-7|TRBV18
CASSPETSLSSYEQYF
TGTGCCAGCTCACCAGAGACTAGTTTATCCTCCTACGAGCAGTACTTC
>TRBD1|.|TRBJ1-2|TRBV27
CASSSDRGSYGYTF
TGTGCCAGCAGTTCGGACAGGGGGAGCTATGGCTACACCTTC
>TRBD2|.|TRBJ2-5|TRBV7-9
CASSSSSGVQETQYF
TGTGCCAGCAGCTCAAGTAGCGGGGTACAAGAGACCCAGTACTTC
>TRBD1|.|TRBJ1-2|TRBV11-1
CASSTDRDYGYTF
TGTGCCAGCAGCACGGACAGGGACTATGGCTACACCTTC
>.|.|TRBJ2-5|TRBV7-8
CASSLMGTSEETQYF
TGTGCCAGCAGCCTAATGGGGACATCCGAAGAGACCCAGTACTTC
>TRBD2|.|TRBJ2-1|TRBV13
CASSFRLAGGGEQFF
TGTGCCAGCAGCTTCAGGCTAGCGGGAGGAGGCGAGCAGTTCTTC
>TRBD1|few|TRBJ1-6|TRBV10-3
CAISERQGDSPLHF
TGTGCCATCAGTGAGAGACAGGGAGATTCACCCCTCCACTTT
>TRBD2|.|TRBJ2-1|TRBV12-3/TRBV12-4
CASTEGLAITQFF
TGTGCCAGCACCGAAGGACTAGCGATTACCCAGTTCTTC
>.|.|TRBJ1-1|TRBV15
CATSRGGFGDNRRTEAFF
TGTGCCACCAGCAGAGGCGGCTTCGGGGACAACCGGAGGACTGAAGCTTTCTTT
>.|.|TRBJ1-2|TRBV28
CASSLSGVGLYGYTF
TGTGCCAGCAGTTTATCGGGGGTGGGCCTCTATGGCTACACCTTC
>.|.|TRBJ1-1|TRBV15
CATSRGRGTLNTEAFF
TGTGCCACCAGCCGGGGTCGGGGAACCCTGAACACTGAAGCTTTCTTT
>.|.|TRBJ1-2|TRBV6-5
CASSLGTANYGYTF
TGTGCCAGCAGCCTAGGGACTGCCAACTATGGCTACACCTTC
>.|.|TRBJ1-1|TRBV28
CASSSFERAFF
TGTGCCAGCAGTTCCTTCGAACGGGCTTTCTTT
>.|.|TRBJ2-7|TRBV27
CASSLSPGSYEQYF
TGTGCCAGCAGTTTATCCCCCGGGTCCTACGAGCAGTACTTC
>TRBD2|.|TRBJ2-2|TRBV12-5
CASGSSGGTGELFF
TGTGCTAGTGGTAGTAGCGGGGGGACCGGGGAGCTGTTTTTT
>TRBD1|.|TRBJ2-1|TRBV5-1
CASGTASSYNEQFF
TGCGCCAGCGGGACAGCGAGCTCCTACAATGAGCAGTTCTTC
>.|.|TRBJ2-1|TRBV9
CASSIGGTSSNEQFF
TGTGCCAGCAGCATAGGCGGGACGAGCAGCAATGAGCAGTTCTTC
>.|few|TRBJ1-3|TRBV3-1/TRBV3-2
CASSQVGVSGNTIYF
TGTGCCAGCAGCCAAGTGGGCGTCTCTGGAAACACCATATATTTT
>.|once|TRBJ2-2|TRBV27
CASSFRSFKTGELFF
TGTGCCAGCAGTTTTCGTAGCTTCAAGACCGGGGAGCTGTTTTTT
>.|.|TRBJ2-1|TRBV7-2
CASSSPQVGPYNEQFF
TGTGCCAGCAGCTCCCCCCAAGTGGGGCCCTACAATGAGCAGTTCTTC
>.|.|TRBJ1-1|TRBV6-6
CASSPGLENTEAFF
TGTGCCAGCAGTCCGGGACTGGAGAACACTGAAGCTTTCTTT
>.|once|TRBJ2-1|TRBV30
CAWSRVEGNEQFF
TGTGCCTGGAGTAGAGTAGAGGGCAATGAGCAGTTCTTC
>TRBD1|.|TRBJ2-5|TRBV9
CASSVAATGGGETQYF
TGTGCCAGCAGCGTAGCTGCGACAGGGGGCGGGGAGACCCAGTACTTC
>TRBD1|.|TRBJ2-4|TRBV29-1
CSAGTGDNIQYF
TGCAGCGCTGGGACAGGGGACAACATTCAGTACTTC
>.|.|TRBJ2-2|TRBV7-9
CASSLGQPNTGELFF
TGTGCCAGCAGCCTCGGACAGCCGAACACCGGGGAGCTGTTTTTT
>.|.|TRBJ2-3|TRBV5-6
CASSSKRWTDTQYF
TGTGCCAGCAGCTCCAAGAGGTGGACAGATACGCAGTATTTT
>TRBD2|.|TRBJ2-2|TRBV11-2
CASSLRGQRPGGTGELFF
TGTGCCAGCAGCTTGAGAGGGCAGAGGCCCGGGGGGACCGGGGAGCTGTTTTTT
>.|.|TRBJ1-6|TRBV28
CASTETLGSSYNSPLHF
TGTGCCAGCACCGAGACCTTAGGGAGCTCCTATAATTCACCCCTCCACTTT
>.|.|TRBJ2-1|TRBV5-8
CASSLTRNEQFF
TGTGCCAGCAGCTTGACGAGAAATGAGCAGTTCTTC
>.|once|TRBJ2-5|TRBV5-1
CASSAARRYEETQYF
TGCGCCAGCAGCGCGGCGAGACGGTACGAAGAGACCCAGTACTTC
>TRBD1|.|TRBJ2-7|TRBV5-4
CASSLQGQGRFPAEQYF
TGTGCCAGCAGCTTGCAAGGACAGGGTAGGTTTCCCGCCGAGCAGTACTTC
>.|.|TRBJ2-5|TRBV29-1
CSVDRGRETQYF
TGCAGCGTTGACAGAGGAAGAGAGACCCAGTACTTC
>.|.|TRBJ2-3|TRBV6-5
CASRSSTDTQYF
TGTGCCAGCAGATCTAGCACAGATACGCAGTATTTT
>TRBD1|.|TRBJ1-5|TRBV20-1
CSASWGQGAGQPQHF
TGCAGTGCCAGTTGGGGGCAGGGGGCGGGACAGCCCCAGCATTTT